This TCR beta chain was documented in a study of vaccination and CD4 T cells after COVID-19. Turning to the study itself: Each participant underwent a two-dose regimen of either the BNT162b2 or the mRNA-1273 vaccine. The authors used overlapping spike peptides from SARS-CoV-2, HCoV-NL63, HCoV-OC43 and HCoV-229E to stimulate cells. Control cultures used a CEFX viral epitope pool, an HIV-1 Nef peptide pool, or no peptide.

The Oncomine TCR Beta short-read assay was applied to DNA of cultured CD4+ T cells. TCRdb re-derived calls from the PCR reads in MiXCR, one entry per CDR3 protein. The sample has several thousand distinct CDR3 sequences, around 25% seen once. In the case of this clonotype: Its target is unknown.

The treatment was: approximately 9-day PBMC culture with coronavirus spike peptide pools or control peptides (ViraFEST assay). The unexposed donor's CD4+ T cells were collected before the COVID-19 pandemic (2011-2018). Overall study results and limits: Among those convalescent, a median roughly 89% of reactive clones emerged solely post-vaccination.

V gave up 3 bases and J gave up 4 bases, with 15 bases separating them. The CDR3 spans 15 residues. In germline, CDR1 is MNHEY, CDR2 SMNVEV (reference sequence). What was sequenced was CD4+ T cells from blood, cultured in vitro. The source is a human donor in good health. The chain recombines TRBV27 with TRBJ1-1, with D tentatively TRBD1 (6 bases). The CDR3 sequence: CASSLGHNSPTEAFF. The CDR3 nucleotides are TGTGCCAGCAGTTTGGGACATAATTCCCCCACTGAAGCTTTCTTT.